Listed below are T cell receptor beta chains from one sample, sequenced in a study of spatial heterogeneity in lung cancer. TCRdb analysed the 5' RACE reads with MiXCR anew, one entry per CDR3 protein. In the table there are more than 85,000 distinct CDR3 sequences, roughly 10% of which are singletons. The sample in question was PBMCs, obtained at surgery. The receptor set was obtained from a male donor with early-stage non-small cell lung cancer. CDR3s include the opening cysteine and the closing phenylalanine or tryptophan. D genes are given only for firm matches. A clone size is listed for some rows: how often the clone was seen (once, few, many), or a class if it is expanded.

cdr3_length: 13; d_call: NA; clone_size: NA; v_call: TRBV6-6; j_call: TRBJ1-2; cdr3_nt: TGTGCCGCAACTACTTTGCTGGCGGGAGGCTACACCTTC; cdr3_aa: CAATTLLAGGYTF
cdr3_length: 14; d_call: NA; clone_size: NA; v_call: TRBV11-2; j_call: TRBJ2-2; cdr3_nt: TGTGCCAGCAGCTCCCCCAGGGGGACTGGGGAGCTGTTTTTT; cdr3_aa: CASSSPRGTGELFF
cdr3_length: 12; d_call: NA; clone_size: many; v_call: TRBV5-1; j_call: TRBJ2-3; cdr3_nt: TGCGCCAGCAGCTTGGGCCGAGATACGCAGTATTTT; cdr3_aa: CASSLGRDTQYF
cdr3_length: 18; d_call: TRBD2; clone_size: NA; v_call: TRBV5-1; j_call: TRBJ2-1; cdr3_nt: TGCGCCAGCAGCTTGGCCATTCGTAGCGGGGGCACCTACAATGAGCAGTTCTTC; cdr3_aa: CASSLAIRSGGTYNEQFF
cdr3_length: 13; d_call: TRBD2; clone_size: many; v_call: TRBV29-1; j_call: TRBJ2-7; cdr3_nt: TGCAGCGTCGAGCGGGAGGACTCCTACGAGCAGTACTTC; cdr3_aa: CSVEREDSYEQYF
cdr3_length: 16; d_call: TRBD1; clone_size: few; v_call: TRBV7-9; j_call: TRBJ2-2; cdr3_nt: TGTGCCAGCAGCTTGGACAGGGCCTCGAACACCGGGGAGCTGTTTTTT; cdr3_aa: CASSLDRASNTGELFF
cdr3_length: 15; d_call: TRBD1; clone_size: NA; v_call: TRBV30; j_call: TRBJ2-3; cdr3_nt: TGTGCCTGGAGTCGAGGGGGCAGGGGTGAAGATACGCAGTATTTT; cdr3_aa: CAWSRGGRGEDTQYF
cdr3_length: 13; d_call: NA; clone_size: NA; v_call: TRBV7-2; j_call: TRBJ2-1; cdr3_nt: TGTGCCAGCAGCCCCACCGCTGCAGGTGAGCAGTTCTTC; cdr3_aa: CASSPTAAGEQFF
cdr3_length: 14; d_call: NA; clone_size: many; v_call: TRBV18; j_call: TRBJ2-5; cdr3_nt: TGTGCCAGCTCACCACTCAAGGATGTGGAGACCCAGTACTTC; cdr3_aa: CASSPLKDVETQYF
cdr3_length: 14; d_call: TRBD1; clone_size: NA; v_call: TRBV28; j_call: TRBJ1-2; cdr3_nt: TGTGCCAGCAGTTTCTCAGGGGGCGGTTATGGCTACACCTTC; cdr3_aa: CASSFSGGGYGYTF
cdr3_length: 13; d_call: NA; clone_size: few; v_call: TRBV18; j_call: TRBJ2-7; cdr3_nt: TGTGCCAGCTCACCAGTAAACACAGCCGAGCAGTACTTC; cdr3_aa: CASSPVNTAEQYF
cdr3_length: 15; d_call: TRBD2; clone_size: NA; v_call: TRBV5-1; j_call: TRBJ2-3; cdr3_nt: TGCGCCAGCAGCTTCCGTAGCGGGAGCACAGATACGCAGTATTTT; cdr3_aa: CASSFRSGSTDTQYF
cdr3_length: 13; d_call: NA; clone_size: few; v_call: TRBV6-5; j_call: TRBJ2-2; cdr3_nt: TGTGCCAGCAGACCTTCGAACACCGGGGAGCTGTTTTTT; cdr3_aa: CASRPSNTGELFF
cdr3_length: 13; d_call: NA; clone_size: NA; v_call: TRBV5-5; j_call: TRBJ2-3; cdr3_nt: TGTGCCAGCAGCGAACTGGGCCCGGATACGCAGTATTTT; cdr3_aa: CASSELGPDTQYF
cdr3_length: 16; d_call: TRBD1; clone_size: NA; v_call: TRBV28; j_call: TRBJ1-4; cdr3_nt: TGTGCCAGCAGTCCGCTAGCCGGGACAGGGTACGAAAAACTGTTTTTT; cdr3_aa: CASSPLAGTGYEKLFF
cdr3_length: 12; d_call: NA; clone_size: many; v_call: TRBV5-1; j_call: TRBJ2-5; cdr3_nt: TGCGCCAGCAGCTTGTTGTCAGAGACCCAGTACTTC; cdr3_aa: CASSLLSETQYF
cdr3_length: 14; d_call: NA; clone_size: few; v_call: TRBV2; j_call: TRBJ1-2; cdr3_nt: TGTGCCAGCACCGCTCAGGGGACCAGGGGAGGCTACACCTTC; cdr3_aa: CASTAQGTRGGYTF
cdr3_length: 20; d_call: NA; clone_size: NA; v_call: TRBV19; j_call: TRBJ1-5; cdr3_nt: TGTGCCAGTAGTATATTGGCCGGGTTGCAAACCTTCGGGCTCAATCAGCCCCAGCATTTT; cdr3_aa: CASSILAGLQTFGLNQPQHF
cdr3_length: 10; d_call: NA; clone_size: few; v_call: TRBV21-1; j_call: TRBJ2-1; cdr3_nt: TGTGCCAGCAGCACTGATGAGCAGTTCTTC; cdr3_aa: CASSTDEQFF
cdr3_length: 16; d_call: NA; clone_size: NA; v_call: TRBV28; j_call: TRBJ2-2; cdr3_nt: TGTGCCAGCAGTTTCCCACGACAGCGCGGCACCGGGGAGCTGTTTTTT; cdr3_aa: CASSFPRQRGTGELFF
cdr3_length: 16; d_call: NA; clone_size: many; v_call: TRBV5-1; j_call: TRBJ2-7; cdr3_nt: TGCGCCAGCAGCTTAGGTGCGGGGCAGGGAAGTCTCGAGCAGTACTTC; cdr3_aa: CASSLGAGQGSLEQYF
cdr3_length: 11; d_call: NA; clone_size: many; v_call: TRBV29-1; j_call: TRBJ1-1; cdr3_nt: TGCAGCGTTGATTGGGGAGCTGAAGCTTTCTTT; cdr3_aa: CSVDWGAEAFF
cdr3_length: 15; d_call: NA; clone_size: NA; v_call: TRBV20-1; j_call: TRBJ1-1; cdr3_nt: TGCAGTGCTAGAGATTTCGGGGCGGGGAACACTGAAGCTTTCTTT; cdr3_aa: CSARDFGAGNTEAFF
cdr3_length: 13; d_call: TRBD1; clone_size: few; v_call: TRBV7-3; j_call: TRBJ2-6; cdr3_nt: TGTGCCATTGACAGGGCTGGGGCCAACGTCCTGACTTTC; cdr3_aa: CAIDRAGANVLTF
cdr3_length: 13; d_call: TRBD1; clone_size: few; v_call: TRBV2; j_call: TRBJ2-5; cdr3_nt: TGTGCCAGCCAGGGGGATAGGCGAGAGACCCAGTACTTC; cdr3_aa: CASQGDRRETQYF
cdr3_length: 12; d_call: NA; clone_size: few; v_call: TRBV2; j_call: TRBJ2-3; cdr3_nt: TGTGCCAGCAGTACAGCCACAGATACGCAGTATTTT; cdr3_aa: CASSTATDTQYF
cdr3_length: 17; d_call: TRBD2; clone_size: few; v_call: TRBV9; j_call: TRBJ2-5; cdr3_nt: TGTGCCAGCAGTGCAGGACTAGCCTCCCTCTTTAGCGAGACCCAGTACTTC; cdr3_aa: CASSAGLASLFSETQYF
cdr3_length: 14; d_call: NA; clone_size: many; v_call: TRBV28; j_call: TRBJ1-1; cdr3_nt: TGTGCCAGCAGTTTATGGGAAACGAACACTGAAGCTTTCTTT; cdr3_aa: CASSLWETNTEAFF
cdr3_length: 10; d_call: NA; clone_size: many; v_call: TRBV29-1; j_call: TRBJ1-2; cdr3_nt: TGCAGCGTTTTCCTCTATGGCTACACCTTC; cdr3_aa: CSVFLYGYTF
cdr3_length: 16; d_call: NA; clone_size: many; v_call: TRBV12-3/TRBV12-4; j_call: TRBJ1-1; cdr3_nt: TGTGCCAGCAGATCACACGGGCTTACTATGAACACTGAAGCTTTCTTT; cdr3_aa: CASRSHGLTMNTEAFF
cdr3_length: 13; d_call: NA; clone_size: few; v_call: TRBV24-1; j_call: TRBJ2-2; cdr3_nt: TGTGCCACCAGTGAAGGGGCGGCCAGGAACCTGTTTTTT; cdr3_aa: CATSEGAARNLFF
cdr3_length: 16; d_call: NA; clone_size: few; v_call: TRBV5-7; j_call: TRBJ1-5; cdr3_nt: TGTGCCAGCAGCTTGGTTGACACCGCCTGCAATCAGCCCCAGCATTTT; cdr3_aa: CASSLVDTACNQPQHF
cdr3_length: 11; d_call: NA; clone_size: many; v_call: TRBV2; j_call: TRBJ1-1; cdr3_nt: TGTGCCAGCGGGACGGGCACTGAAGCTTTCTTT; cdr3_aa: CASGTGTEAFF